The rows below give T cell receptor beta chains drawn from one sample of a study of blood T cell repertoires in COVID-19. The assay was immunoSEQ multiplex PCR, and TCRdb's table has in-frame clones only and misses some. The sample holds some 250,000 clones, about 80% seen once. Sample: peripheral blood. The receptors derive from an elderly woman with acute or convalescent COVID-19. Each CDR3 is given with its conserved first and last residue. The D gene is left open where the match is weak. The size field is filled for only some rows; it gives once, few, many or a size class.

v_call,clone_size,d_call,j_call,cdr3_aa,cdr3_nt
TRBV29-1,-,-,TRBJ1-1,CSVESQGNTEAFF,TGCAGCGTTGAATCACAGGGTAATACTGAAGCTTTCTTT
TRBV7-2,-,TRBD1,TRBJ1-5,CASSFTGQGNQPQHF,TGTGCCAGCAGCTTTACGGGACAGGGCAATCAGCCCCAGCATTTT
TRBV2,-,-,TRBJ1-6,CASLAENSPLHF,TGTGCCAGCTTGGCGGAGAATTCACCCCTCCACTTT
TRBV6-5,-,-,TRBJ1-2,CASRPTGFANYGYTF,TGTGCCAGCAGGCCTACAGGGTTTGCTAACTATGGCTACACCTTC
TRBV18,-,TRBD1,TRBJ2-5,CASSPSLGGRETQYF,TGTGCCAGCTCACCCAGTCTAGGGGGCCGGGAGACCCAGTACTTC
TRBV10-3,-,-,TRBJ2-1,CATDTPGVSYNEQFF,TGTGCCACCGATACCCCGGGAGTCTCCTACAATGAGCAGTTCTTC
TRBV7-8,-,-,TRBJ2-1,CASSLLNEQFF,TGTGCCAGCAGCTTACTCAATGAGCAGTTCTTC
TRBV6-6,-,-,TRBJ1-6,CASSYSQGNSPLHF,TGTGCCAGCAGTTACTCGCAGGGTAATTCACCCCTCCACTTT
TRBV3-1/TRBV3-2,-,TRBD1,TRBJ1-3,CASSTDRSSGNTIYF,TGTGCCAGCAGCACGGACAGGTCCTCTGGAAACACCATATATTTT
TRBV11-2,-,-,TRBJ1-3,CASSSIRTAESSGNTIYF,TGTGCCAGCAGCTCAATCCGGACAGCAGAGTCCTCTGGAAACACCATATATTTT
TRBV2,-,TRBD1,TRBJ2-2,CASRSGTGGGTGELFF,TGTGCCAGCAGATCCGGGACAGGGGGCGGAACCGGGGAGCTGTTTTTT
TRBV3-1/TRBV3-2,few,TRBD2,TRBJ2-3,CASSQDTGGAGGTQYF,TGTGCCAGCAGCCAAGATACGGGGGGGGCCGGTGGTACGCAGTATTTT
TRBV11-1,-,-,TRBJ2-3,CASSLGTRRADTQYF,TGTGCCAGCAGCTTAGGCACTAGACGGGCAGATACGCAGTATTTT
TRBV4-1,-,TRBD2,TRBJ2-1,CASSQDPGTSSFF,TGCGCCAGCAGCCAAGATCCGGGGACTAGCTCTTTCTTC
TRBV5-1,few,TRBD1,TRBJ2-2,CASSLNTGDTGELFF,TGCGCCAGCAGCTTGAATACAGGGGACACCGGGGAGCTGTTTTTT
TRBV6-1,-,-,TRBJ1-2,CASSEIRQGFRDGYTF,TGTGCCAGCAGTGAAATACGCCAGGGGTTCCGGGATGGCTACACCTTC
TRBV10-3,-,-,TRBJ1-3,CAISGGENTIYF,TGTGCCATCAGTGGAGGCGAAAACACCATATATTTT
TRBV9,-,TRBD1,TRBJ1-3,CASSVAGRGLGNTIYF,TGTGCCAGCAGCGTAGCAGGCAGGGGGCTGGGAAACACCATATATTTT
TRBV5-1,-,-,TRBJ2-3,CASSLGTSVSTDTQYF,TGCGCCAGCAGCTTAGGGACATCCGTGAGCACAGATACGCAGTATTTT
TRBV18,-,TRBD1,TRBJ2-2,CASFRRDSFIGELFF,TGTGCCAGCTTTCGCCGGGACAGTTTCATCGGGGAGCTGTTTTTT
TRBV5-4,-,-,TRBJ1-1,CASSLASRNTEAFF,TGTGCCAGCAGCTTGGCGTCCCGGAACACTGAAGCTTTCTTT
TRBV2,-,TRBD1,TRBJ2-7,CASNPQGAMYEQYF,TGTGCCAGCAACCCCCAGGGGGCGATGTACGAGCAGTACTTC
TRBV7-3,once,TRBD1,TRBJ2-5,CASSLTGQQETQYF,TGTGCCAGCAGCTTAACGGGACAGCAAGAGACCCAGTACTTC
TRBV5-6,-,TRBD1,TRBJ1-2,CASSLRTGGIYGYTF,TGTGCCAGCAGCCTTCGGACAGGGGGCATCTATGGCTACACCTTC
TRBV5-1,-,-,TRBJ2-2,CASSERSARAGELFF,TGCGCCAGCAGCGAACGATCAGCTCGGGCCGGGGAGCTGTTTTTT
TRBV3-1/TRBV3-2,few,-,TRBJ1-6,CASSQDHREDSPLHF,TGTGCCAGCAGCCAAGATCACAGGGAAGATTCACCCCTCCACTTT
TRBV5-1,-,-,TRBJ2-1,CASATAVSQNNEQFF,TGCGCCAGCGCAACAGCAGTCTCCCAAAACAATGAGCAGTTCTTC
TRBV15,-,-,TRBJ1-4,CATSLDTHYATNEKLFF,TGTGCCACCAGCTTGGACACTCACTATGCAACTAATGAAAAACTGTTTTTT
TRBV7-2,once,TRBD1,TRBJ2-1,CASSSGVGQGHNEQFF,TGTGCCAGCAGCTCCGGCGTGGGACAGGGGCACAATGAGCAGTTCTTC
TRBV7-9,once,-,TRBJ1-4,CASSSDGGWGKLFF,TGTGCCAGCAGCTCCGACGGGGGTTGGGGAAAACTGTTTTTT
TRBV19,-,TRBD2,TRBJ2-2,CASSMREGTGELFF,TGTGCCAGTAGTATGCGGGAGGGGACCGGGGAGCTGTTTTTT
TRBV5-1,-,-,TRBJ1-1,CASSRGGLGTEAFF,TGCGCCAGCAGCCGGGGAGGGTTGGGCACTGAAGCTTTCTTT
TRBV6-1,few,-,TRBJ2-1,CASSDQGSRGQFF,TGTGCCAGCAGTGACCAGGGGTCCCGTGGGCAGTTCTTC
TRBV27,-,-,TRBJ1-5,CASTRGGTGSNQPQHF,TGTGCCAGCACCCGCGGGGGCACAGGGAGCAATCAGCCCCAGCATTTT
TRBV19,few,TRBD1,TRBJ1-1,CASNLQGGNTEAFF,TGTGCCAGTAACCTACAGGGGGGGAACACTGAAGCTTTCTTT
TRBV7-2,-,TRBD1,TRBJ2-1,CASSLNPPDRGHEQFF,TGTGCCAGCAGCTTGAATCCCCCGGACAGGGGCCATGAGCAGTTCTTC
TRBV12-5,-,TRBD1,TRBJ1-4,CASGLGQGEKLFF,TGTGCTAGTGGTCTTGGACAGGGTGAAAAACTGTTTTTT
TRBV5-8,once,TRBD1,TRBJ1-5,CASSRDRTPSNQPQHF,TGTGCCAGCAGCCGGGACAGAACCCCTAGCAATCAGCCCCAGCATTTT
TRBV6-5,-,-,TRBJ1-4,CASWGEGREKLFF,TGTGCCAGCTGGGGGGAGGGGAGGGAAAAACTGTTTTTT
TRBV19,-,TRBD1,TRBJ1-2,CASSNRGDYGYTF,TGTGCCAGTAGTAACAGGGGGGACTATGGCTACACCTTC
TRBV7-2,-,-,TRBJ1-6,CASSPGWRGNSPLHF,TGTGCCAGCAGCCCTGGCTGGCGGGGGAATTCACCCCTCCACTTT
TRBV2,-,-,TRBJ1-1,CARRRPTGMNTEAFF,TGTGCCAGACGCCGACCGACCGGGATGAACACTGAAGCTTTCTTT
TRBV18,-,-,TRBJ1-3,CASSPPGRAGNTIYF,TGTGCCAGCTCACCACCGGGCAGGGCTGGAAACACCATATATTTT
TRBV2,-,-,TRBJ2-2,CASSDIFQTNTGELFF,TGTGCCAGCAGTGATATTTTCCAGACGAACACCGGGGAGCTGTTTTTT
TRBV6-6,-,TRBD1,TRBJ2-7,CASSWTGLYEQYF,TGTGCCAGCAGTTGGACAGGCCTCTACGAGCAGTACTTC
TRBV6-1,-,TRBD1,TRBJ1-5,CASSEARTGLRSNQPQHF,TGTGCCAGCAGTGAAGCCAGGACAGGGTTGAGGAGCAATCAGCCCCAGCATTTT
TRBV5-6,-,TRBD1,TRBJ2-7,CASRGRDRGRYEQYF,TGTGCCAGCAGGGGCCGGGACAGGGGGCGTTACGAGCAGTACTTC